This TCR beta chain was profiled in a study of a mutant IDH1 vaccine in newly diagnosed glioma. Whole-study context: During weeks 1, 3, 5, 7, 11, 15, 19 and 23, patients received eight vaccinations. Radiotherapy, temozolomide, or both had been given previously, and both were given to most. Averaging roughly 40 years of age, treated patients were about 60% male and approximately 40% female.

In regard to this clone: Its antigen is unknown.

Time point meaning: week 11, during vaccination. What each vaccine dose contained was 300 ug of mutant IDH1 20-mer peptide, accompanied by topical imiquimod. Sequenced by immunoSEQ multiplex PCR; TCRdb stores in-frame clones only, minus some. The sample shows tens of thousands of clones, about 84% of them seen only once. V lost 1 base and J 0 bases, leaving 7 bases between the germline ends. This CDR3 has 14 residues. Germline values: CDR1 MGHRA, CDR2 YSYEKL. This specimen was PBMCs, taken from a glioma patient whose treatment included an IDH1 peptide vaccine. This clonotype was obtained from a man between 25 and 39 years old with glioma. The genes are TRBV4-1 and TRBJ2-7, with D unclear. The CDR3 loop reads CASSQVRHSYEQYF. The CDR3 bases are TGCGCCAGCAGCCAAGTGAGACACTCCTACGAGCAGTACTTC.